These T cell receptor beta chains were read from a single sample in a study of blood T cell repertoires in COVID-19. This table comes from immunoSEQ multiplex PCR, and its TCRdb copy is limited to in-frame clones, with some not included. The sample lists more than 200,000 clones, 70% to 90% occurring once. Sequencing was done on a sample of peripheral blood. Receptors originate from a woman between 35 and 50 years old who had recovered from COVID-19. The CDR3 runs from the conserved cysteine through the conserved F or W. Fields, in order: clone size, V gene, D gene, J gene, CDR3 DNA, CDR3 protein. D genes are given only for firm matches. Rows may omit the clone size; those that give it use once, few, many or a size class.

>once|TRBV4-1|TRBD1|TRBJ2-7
TGCGCCAGCAGCCCAATACCCGGGACAGGGAGCGAGCAGTACTTC
CASSPIPGTGSEQYF
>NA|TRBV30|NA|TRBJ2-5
TGTGCCTGGAGGGGGGCAGGGTGGTACCAAGAGACCCAGTACTTC
CAWRGAGWYQETQYF
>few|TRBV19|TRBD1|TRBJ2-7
TGTGCCAGTAGTAAATCCGGGACAGTATACGAGCAGTACTTC
CASSKSGTVYEQYF
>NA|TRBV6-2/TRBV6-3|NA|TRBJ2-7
TGTGCCAGCAGTTACTTTGGGCCATCCTACGAGCAGTACTTC
CASSYFGPSYEQYF
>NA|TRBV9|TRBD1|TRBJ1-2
TGTGCCAGCAGCGTAGAACAGGGGGCTGCTTTTAACTATGGCTACACCTTC
CASSVEQGAAFNYGYTF
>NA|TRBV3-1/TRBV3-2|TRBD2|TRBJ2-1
TGTGCCAGCAGCCAAGATGCGGCTAGCGGGAATGAGCAGTTCTTC
CASSQDAASGNEQFF
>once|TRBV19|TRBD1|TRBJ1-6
TGTGCCAGTCGCTACCGGGACAGGGGTGTTAGTTCACCCCTCCACTTT
CASRYRDRGVSSPLHF
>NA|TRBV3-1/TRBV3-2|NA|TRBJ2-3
TGTGCCAGCAGCCTCGAGGCGGGGCGCACAGATACGCAGTATTTT
CASSLEAGRTDTQYF
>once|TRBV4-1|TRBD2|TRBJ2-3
TGCGCCAGCAGCCAGAGGCCACTAGCGGGGGGGCCGAGAGATACGCAGTATTTT
CASSQRPLAGGPRDTQYF
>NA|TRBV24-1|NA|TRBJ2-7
TGTGCCACCAGTGATTACGACAGGAAGAGCTCCTACGAGCAGTACTTC
CATSDYDRKSSYEQYF
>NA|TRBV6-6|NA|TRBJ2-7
TGTGCCATACGAGATTCCAGGGGGGCGTACGAGCAGTACTTC
CAIRDSRGAYEQYF
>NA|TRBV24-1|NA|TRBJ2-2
TGTGCCACCAGTGATACACGACAGAACACCGGGGAGCTGTTTTTT
CATSDTRQNTGELFF
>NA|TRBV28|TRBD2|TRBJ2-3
TGTGCCAGCAGTTTATGGACTAGCGGGGCAGATACGCAGTATTTT
CASSLWTSGADTQYF
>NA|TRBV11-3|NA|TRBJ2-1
TGTGCCAGCAGCCCCGAAGGGAGGCAGGGGGGTAATGAGCAGTTCTTC
CASSPEGRQGGNEQFF
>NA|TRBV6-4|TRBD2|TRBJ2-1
TGTGCCAGCAGTGTGCGGGAGGGGGCCAATGAGCAGTTCTTC
CASSVREGANEQFF
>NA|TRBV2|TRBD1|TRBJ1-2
TGTGCCAGCAGTGGACAGGGAGGCTATGGCTACACCTTC
CASSGQGGYGYTF
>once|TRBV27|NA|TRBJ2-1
TGTGCCAGCAGCTCGCCGCCAGTCAATGAGCAGTTCTTC
CASSSPPVNEQFF
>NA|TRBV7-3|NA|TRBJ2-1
TGTGCCAGCAGCTTAGGCTTGTACGATGAGCAGTTCTTC
CASSLGLYDEQFF
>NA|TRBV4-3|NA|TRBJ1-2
TGCGCCAGCAGCCAAGACCCCCCGGGGTTTGAGGGCTATGGCTACACCTTC
CASSQDPPGFEGYGYTF
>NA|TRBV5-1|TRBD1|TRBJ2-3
TGCGCCAGCAGCTTGGGGGACAGGGATGCCACAGATACGCAGTATTTT
CASSLGDRDATDTQYF
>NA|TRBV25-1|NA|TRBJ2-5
TGTGCCAGCAGACAGTCGCCGCCAGAGACCCAGTACTTC
CASRQSPPETQYF
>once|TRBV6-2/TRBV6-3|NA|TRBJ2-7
TGTGCCAGCAGTTCTGCGGGGGCCTCTTACGAGCAGTACTTC
CASSSAGASYEQYF
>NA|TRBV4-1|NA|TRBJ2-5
TGCGCCAGCAGCCGGCATGGAGAGACCCAGTACTTC
CASSRHGETQYF
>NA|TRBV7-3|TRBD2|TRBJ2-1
TGTGCCAGCAGCCCCATTGGGGAGCGGGGGGTACTCATGAGCTCCTACAATGAGCAGTTCTTC
CASSPIGERGVLMSSYNEQFF
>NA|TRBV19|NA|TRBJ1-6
TGTGCCAGTAGTATAGGGCAGGCGAATAATTCACCCCTCCACTTT
CASSIGQANNSPLHF
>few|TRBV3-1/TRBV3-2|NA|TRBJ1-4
TGTGCCAGCAGCCTCTGGGACTTGGGAAGTGAAAAACTGTTTTTT
CASSLWDLGSEKLFF
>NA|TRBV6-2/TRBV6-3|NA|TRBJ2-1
TGTGCCAGCAGTTACCCGCCAGTCTCCAGCTCCTACAATGAGCAGTTCTTC
CASSYPPVSSSYNEQFF
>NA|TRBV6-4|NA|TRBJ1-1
TGTGCCAGCCGCCGGGATTGGAACACTGAAGCTTTCTTT
CASRRDWNTEAFF
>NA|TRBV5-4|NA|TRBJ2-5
TGTGCCAGCAGCCCCCTGGGGGGGCGACAAGAGACCCAGTACTTC
CASSPLGGRQETQYF
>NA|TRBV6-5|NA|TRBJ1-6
TGTGCCAGCAGTCGTGGCCCCTCCTATAATTCACCCCTCCACTTT
CASSRGPSYNSPLHF
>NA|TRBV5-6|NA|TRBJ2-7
TGTGCCAGCAGCTTGGATCAGCGATCCTCCTACGAGCAGTACTTC
CASSLDQRSSYEQYF
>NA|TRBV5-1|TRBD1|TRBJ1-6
TGCGCCAGCAGCTTGGAAACCGGGACAGGGGCCTCACCCCTCCACTTT
CASSLETGTGASPLHF
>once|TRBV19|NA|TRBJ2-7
TGTGCCAGTAGTGCCCAGAATTACGAGCAGTACTTC
CASSAQNYEQYF
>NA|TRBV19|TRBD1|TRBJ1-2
TGTGCCAGTAGTACCCTGGACAGGGGGGTCTATGGCTACACCTTC
CASSTLDRGVYGYTF
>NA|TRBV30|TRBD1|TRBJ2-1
TGTGCCTGGACCTACAGGGGTTCGGACAATGAGCAGTTCTTC
CAWTYRGSDNEQFF
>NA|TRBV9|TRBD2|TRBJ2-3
TGTGCCAGCAGCAGGACTAGCGGGGGGGATAGCACAGATACGCAGTATTTT
CASSRTSGGDSTDTQYF
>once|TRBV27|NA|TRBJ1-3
TGTGCCAGCAGTCCCCCGGGAGGGGGGAGAAATGGAAACACCATATATTTT
CASSPPGGGRNGNTIYF
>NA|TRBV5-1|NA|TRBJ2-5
TGCGCCAGCAGCTTCGGGGGGCCGGAGAAGACCCAGTACTTC
CASSFGGPEKTQYF
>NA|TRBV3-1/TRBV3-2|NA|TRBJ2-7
TGTGCCAGCAGCTCGGGACGGACAGCCTACGAGCAGTACTTC
CASSSGRTAYEQYF
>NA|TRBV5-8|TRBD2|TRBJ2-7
TGTGCCAGCAGCGATTGGCAGACCCGGGGGGGCGCGGGCGAGCAGTACTTC
CASSDWQTRGGAGEQYF
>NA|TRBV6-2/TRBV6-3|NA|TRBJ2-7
TGTGCCAGCAGTTACGGGGCCCGCTACGAGCAGTACTTC
CASSYGARYEQYF
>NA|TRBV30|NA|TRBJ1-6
TGTGCCTCCCCCGGCGGGAATAATTCACCCCTCCACTTT
CASPGGNNSPLHF
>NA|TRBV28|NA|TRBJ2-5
TGTGCCAGCAGTTTAGCACAGCAAGAGACCCAGTACTTC
CASSLAQQETQYF
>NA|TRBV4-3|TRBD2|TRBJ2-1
TGCGCCAGCAGCCAAGGCCTAGCGGGGAGCTCCTACAATGAGCAGTTCTTC
CASSQGLAGSSYNEQFF
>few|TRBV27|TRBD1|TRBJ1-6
TGTGCCAGCAGTTTATTCGGGACAGGGGGCGGTAATTCACCCCTCCACTTT
CASSLFGTGGGNSPLHF
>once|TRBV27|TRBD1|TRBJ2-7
TGTGCCAGCAGCCCCGGGACAGGAGCTCAGTACTTC
CASSPGTGAQYF
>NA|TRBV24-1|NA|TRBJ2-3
TGTGCCACCAGTGACTTCCCAGATACGCAGTATTTT
CATSDFPDTQYF
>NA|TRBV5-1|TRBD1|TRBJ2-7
TGCGCCAGCAGCTTAAGGACAGGGTCCTACGAGCAGTACTTC
CASSLRTGSYEQYF
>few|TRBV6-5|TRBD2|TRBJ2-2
TGTGCCAGCAGCGAGCGGGGGGGCCACACCGGGGAGCTGTTTTTT
CASSERGGHTGELFF
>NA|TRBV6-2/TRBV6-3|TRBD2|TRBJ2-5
TGTGCCAGCAGTCCCCTGGGACTAGCGGGGGGCCAAGAGACCCAGTACTTC
CASSPLGLAGGQETQYF
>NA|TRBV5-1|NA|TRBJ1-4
TGCGCCAGCAGCTGGATGACGGGTGAAAAACTGTTTTTT
CASSWMTGEKLFF
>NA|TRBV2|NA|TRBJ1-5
TGTGCCAGCAGCCCTACAGGGCGTAGCAATCAGCCCCAGCATTTT
CASSPTGRSNQPQHF
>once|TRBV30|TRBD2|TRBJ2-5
TGTGCCTGGAGTGTGACAAAGGGAGGGGAGACCCAGTACTTC
CAWSVTKGGETQYF
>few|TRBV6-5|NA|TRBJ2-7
TGTGCCTCTTCTAACGGAGGGGATTGGTACGAGCAGTACTTC
CASSNGGDWYEQYF
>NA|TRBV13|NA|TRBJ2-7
TGTGCCAGCAGCCGGTTACTCGACGAGCAGTACTTC
CASSRLLDEQYF
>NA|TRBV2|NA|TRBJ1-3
TGTGCCAGCAGTCCCCGGGGTGGCCCTGGAAACACCATATATTTT
CASSPRGGPGNTIYF
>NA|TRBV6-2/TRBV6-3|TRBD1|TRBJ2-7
TGTGCCAGCAGTTACGGACAGGGGAACTACGAGCAGTACTTC
CASSYGQGNYEQYF
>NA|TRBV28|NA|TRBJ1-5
TGTGCCAGCAGTTTGGGGGGGGCCCTAAGCAATCAGCCCCAGCATTTT
CASSLGGALSNQPQHF